This record looks at one T cell receptor (beta chain) sequence and its context. The data originate from a study of blood T cell repertoires in COVID-19. Sequencing used immunoSEQ multiplex PCR; TCRdb keeps in-frame clones, though not all of them. The sample consists of 250,000 to 400,000 clones, around 88% of them appearing once. The CDR3 runs to 17 residues. With V trimmed by 5 bases and J by 3 bases, 13 bases remained unmatched. Germline CDR1 is LGHDT and CDR2 is YNNKEL (reference sequence). Sequencing was done on a sample of peripheral blood. This chain connects TRBV3-1 (or the pseudogene TRBV3-2) to TRBJ2-3; TRBD2 agrees at 8 bases. The sequence was collected from a woman in her 30s with COVID-19, enrolled during active disease. The CDR3 reads CASSSTSALIGTDTQYF. The DNA for the CDR3 is TGTGCCAGCAGCTCGACTAGCGCCCTTATAGGAACAGATACGCAGTATTTT.